Listed here are 7 T cell receptor beta chains from one sample, sequenced in a study of cytomegalovirus exposure and HLA in healthy donors. Clones were sequenced by immunoSEQ multiplex PCR, and TCRdb holds only the in-frame ones, with some missing. The repertoire includes around 200,000 clones, 70% to 90% of them detected once, and around 3% sits in the top ten. Sequencing was done on a sample of PBMCs. The receptors stem from a young woman in good health and CMV-seronegative.

The chain carries TRBV7-8 and TRBJ2-3; 8 nucleotides match TRBD2. CDR1 is SGHVS and CDR2 is FQNEAQ in the germline V gene. The V segment lost 5 bases and the J segment 5 bases; nucleotides outside the gene matches: 9. The CDR3 runs to 15 residues. The CDR3 spells CASSDHRAGGDTQYF. Written as DNA, the CDR3 is TGTGCCAGCAGCGACCACAGGGCGGGAGGAGATACGCAGTATTTT. Based on the CDR3 plus reference TRBV7-8 and TRBJ2-3, the full variable domain is GAGVSQSPRYKVAKRGQDVALRCDPISGHVSLFWYQQALGQGPEFLTYFQNEAQLDKSGLPSDRFFAERPEGSVSTLKIQRTQQEDSAVYLCASSDHRAGGDTQYFGPGTRLTVL.

This rearrangement joins TRBV27 to TRBJ2-1; 8 bases are a match to TRBD1. This CDR3 has 14 residues. Unmatched junction bases numbered 4, after V lost 7 bases and J lost 2 bases. Germline V lookup: CDR1 MNHEY, CDR2 SMNVEV (reference sequence). The CDR3 DNA reads as TGTGCCAGCACCGGACAGGGCACCTACAATGAGCAGTTCTTC. Translation: CASTGQGTYNEQFF.

The J gene is TRBJ1-2, the V gene TRBV5-1; tentatively, D is TRBD1 (5 bases). Germline loops: CDR1 SGHRS, CDR2 YFSETQ. V gave up 2 bases and J gave up 6 bases, with 8 bases separating them. This CDR3 is built from 12 residues. The CDR3 spells CASSLRGNGYTF. DNA of the CDR3: TGCGCCAGCAGCTTACGGGGGAATGGCTACACCTTC.

CDR3 protein: CASSPGGLNTEAFF. The CDR3, as DNA: TGTGCCAGCAGCCCTGGTGGGCTGAACACTGAAGCTTTCTTT. The chain carries TRBV14 and TRBJ1-1; no firm D call. Germline CDR1 SGHDN, CDR2 FVKESK. The CDR3 contains 14 residues. V lost 4 bases to trimming and J lost 0 bases, with 9 bases between them.

This sequence joins TRBV1 and TRBJ2-1; no check of the table's D call, TRBD2, against the DNA was made. TRBV1 is a pseudogene locus. This CDR3 is 18 amino acids long. CDR3 DNA: TGCACCAGCAGCCATCCCAGCGGATCAACCAAGACCTATAATGAGCAGTTCTTC. Residues: CTSSHPSGSTKTYNEQFF.

This chain links TRBV7-6 with TRBJ1-1; the D is unclear. Germline V gene data show CDR1 as SGHVS and CDR2 as FNYEAQ. There are 13 residues in the CDR3. Deletions cut 5 bases from V and 6 bases from J, with 13 bases between. The CDR3 DNA is TGTGCCAGCAGCAGTGGTAGCGGTTCTGAAGCTTTCTTT. Its protein is CASSSGSGSEAFF.

The table lists this clone with a count of one. The chain carries TRBV5-6 and TRBJ2-5, with 7 bases identical to TRBD1. J gave up 2 bases and V 4 bases, and 2 bases lay outside the gene matches. The germline CDR1 and CDR2 sequences are SGHDT and YYEEEE. This CDR3 is 13 amino acids long. The CDR3 sequence is CASSRTGQETQYF. The DNA of the CDR3 is TGTGCCAGCAGCCGGACAGGACAAGAGACCCAGTACTTC.